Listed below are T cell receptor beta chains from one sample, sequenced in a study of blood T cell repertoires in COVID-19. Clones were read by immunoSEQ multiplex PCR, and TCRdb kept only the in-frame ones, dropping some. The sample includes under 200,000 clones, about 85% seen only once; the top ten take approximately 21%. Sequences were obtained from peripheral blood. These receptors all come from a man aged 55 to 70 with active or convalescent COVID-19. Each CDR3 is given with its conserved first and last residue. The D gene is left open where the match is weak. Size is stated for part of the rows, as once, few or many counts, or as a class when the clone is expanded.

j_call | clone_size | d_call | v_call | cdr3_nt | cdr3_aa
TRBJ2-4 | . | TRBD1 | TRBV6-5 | TGTGCCAGCGGACCCGGGACAGGGTTTCGAAACATTCAGTACTTC | CASGPGTGFRNIQYF
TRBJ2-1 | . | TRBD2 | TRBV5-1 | TGCGCCAGCAGCTTGGCCGTTAGCGGGGGATACAATGAGCAGTTCTTC | CASSLAVSGGYNEQFF
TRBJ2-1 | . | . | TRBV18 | TGTGCCAGCTCACCATTTGCGGGGAGCTCCTACAATGAGCAGTTCTTC | CASSPFAGSSYNEQFF
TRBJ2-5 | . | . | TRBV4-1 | TGCGCCAGCAGCCACAAGATGCCAGGCTTCGGCGAGACCCAGTACTTC | CASSHKMPGFGETQYF
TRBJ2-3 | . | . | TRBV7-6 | TGTGCCAGCAGCCTTTCGTCTCTAGCCCTAAGCACAGATACGCAGTATTTT | CASSLSSLALSTDTQYF
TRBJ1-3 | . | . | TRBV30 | TGTGCCTGGAGCCACCGCGGGTCCTCTGGAAACACCATATATTTT | CAWSHRGSSGNTIYF
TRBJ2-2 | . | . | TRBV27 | TGTGCCAGCAGTCCGTACCAGGGGCGGCCCGGGGAGCTGTTTTTT | CASSPYQGRPGELFF
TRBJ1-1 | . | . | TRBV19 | TGTGCCAGTAGTGACGCGGTTAAGAACACTGAAGCTTTCTTT | CASSDAVKNTEAFF
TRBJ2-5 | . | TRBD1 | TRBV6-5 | TGTGCCAGCAGAACAGGGGGGAAAGAGACCCAGTACTTC | CASRTGGKETQYF
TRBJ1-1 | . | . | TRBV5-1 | TGCGCCAGCAGCTTGGCCCCGGGGGTTTCTGAAGCTTTCTTT | CASSLAPGVSEAFF
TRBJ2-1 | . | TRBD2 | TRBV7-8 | TGTGCCAGCAGCCCCGAGCGGGGGATATATGAGCAGTTCTTC | CASSPERGIYEQFF
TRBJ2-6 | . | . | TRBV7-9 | TGTGCCAGCAGCTTAGCCCCCGCTGGGGCCAACGTCCTGACTTTC | CASSLAPAGANVLTF
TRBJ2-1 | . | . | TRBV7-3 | TGTGCCAGCAGCTTTGACAGTTACCGCTCCTACAATGAGCAGTTCTTC | CASSFDSYRSYNEQFF
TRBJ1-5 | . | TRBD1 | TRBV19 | TGTGCCAGTAGTTCGACAGGGAACAATCAGCCCCAGCATTTT | CASSSTGNNQPQHF
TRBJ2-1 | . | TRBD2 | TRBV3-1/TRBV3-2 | TGTGCCAGCAGCCAGCCTAGCGGGGGGATTGAGGAGCAGTTCTTC | CASSQPSGGIEEQFF
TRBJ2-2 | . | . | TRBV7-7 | TGTGCCAGCAGCTTAGGACAGCCCACGAACACCGGGGAGCTGTTTTTT | CASSLGQPTNTGELFF
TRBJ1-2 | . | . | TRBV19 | TGTGCCAGTAGTATTTCGGGGCTCTCGGGGGTTTATGGCTACACCTTC | CASSISGLSGVYGYTF
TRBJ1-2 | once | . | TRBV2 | TGTGCCAGCAGCCCCGGCTATGGCTACACCTTC | CASSPGYGYTF
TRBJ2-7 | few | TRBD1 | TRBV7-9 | TGTGCCAGCAGCCTCGGGACAGTGAGCTCCTACGAGCAGTACTTC | CASSLGTVSSYEQYF
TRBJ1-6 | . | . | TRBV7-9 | TGTGCCAGCAGCCTCGAGGTTGGATCACCCCTCCACTTT | CASSLEVGSPLHF
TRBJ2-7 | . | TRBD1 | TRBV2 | TGTGCCATTGCACTGGGGACAGGGGAGAGTGAGCAGTACTTC | CAIALGTGESEQYF
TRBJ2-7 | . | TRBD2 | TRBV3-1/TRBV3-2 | TGTGCCAGCAGCCAAACTAGCGGGGGGGCCTACGAGCAGTACTTC | CASSQTSGGAYEQYF
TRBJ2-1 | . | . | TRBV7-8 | TGTGCCAGCAGCTTAGCTCCGGGACACCGAATTACAAGCTCCTACAATGAGCAGTTCTTC | CASSLAPGHRITSSYNEQFF
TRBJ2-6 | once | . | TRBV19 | TGTGCCAGGGCATACGAGAACTCCCCGAGGGGGGCCAACGTCCTGACTTTC | CARAYENSPRGANVLTF
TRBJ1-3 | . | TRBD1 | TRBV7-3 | TGTGCCAGCAGCCTAACAGGGGAAGGAGGAAACACCATATATTTT | CASSLTGEGGNTIYF
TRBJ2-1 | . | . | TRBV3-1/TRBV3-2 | TGTGCCAGCAGCCGGACAGCCTCCTACAATGAGCAGTTCTTC | CASSRTASYNEQFF
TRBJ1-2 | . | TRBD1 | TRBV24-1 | TGTGCCACCAGCAGGGGGACAAAAGACTATGGCTACACCTTC | CATSRGTKDYGYTF
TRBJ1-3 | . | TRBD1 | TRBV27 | TGTGCCAGCAGCCGGACAGGGGTCGGAAACACCATATATTTT | CASSRTGVGNTIYF
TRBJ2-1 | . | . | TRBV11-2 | TGTGCCAGCAGCTTTCGGGACAGAAGACTAGGTGAGCAGTTCTTC | CASSFRDRRLGEQFF
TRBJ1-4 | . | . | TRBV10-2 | TGCGCCAGCACCCTCGACAGAGAAGCTAATGAAAAACTGTTTTTT | CASTLDREANEKLFF
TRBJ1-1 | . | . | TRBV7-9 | TGTGCCAGCAGCTCCGGACGGGAGAACACTGAAGCTTTCTTT | CASSSGRENTEAFF
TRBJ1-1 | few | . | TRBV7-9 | TGTGCCAGCAGCTTTTCGTCGGAGACTGAAGCTTTCTTT | CASSFSSETEAFF
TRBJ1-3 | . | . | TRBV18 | TGTGCCAGCTCAGTTACTGATCTAGACTCTGGAAACACCATATATTTT | CASSVTDLDSGNTIYF
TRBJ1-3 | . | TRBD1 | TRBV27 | TGTGCCAGCAGTGAGTTTGGACAGGGCTCTGGAAACACCATATATTTT | CASSEFGQGSGNTIYF
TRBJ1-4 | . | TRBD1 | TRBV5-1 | TGCGCCAGCAGCCCAGGGGACAGGGCGGGGGAAAAACTGTTTTTT | CASSPGDRAGEKLFF
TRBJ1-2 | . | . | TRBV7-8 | TGTGCCAGCAGCTTAGCGGTTACCGAGGATGGCTACACCTTC | CASSLAVTEDGYTF
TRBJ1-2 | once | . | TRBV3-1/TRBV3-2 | TGTGCCAGCAGCCAAGGGGCAGAGACGGGCTACACCTTC | CASSQGAETGYTF
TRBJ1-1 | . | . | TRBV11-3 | TGTGCCAGCAGCTTAGAGGCGGAAACTGAAGCTTTCTTT | CASSLEAETEAFF